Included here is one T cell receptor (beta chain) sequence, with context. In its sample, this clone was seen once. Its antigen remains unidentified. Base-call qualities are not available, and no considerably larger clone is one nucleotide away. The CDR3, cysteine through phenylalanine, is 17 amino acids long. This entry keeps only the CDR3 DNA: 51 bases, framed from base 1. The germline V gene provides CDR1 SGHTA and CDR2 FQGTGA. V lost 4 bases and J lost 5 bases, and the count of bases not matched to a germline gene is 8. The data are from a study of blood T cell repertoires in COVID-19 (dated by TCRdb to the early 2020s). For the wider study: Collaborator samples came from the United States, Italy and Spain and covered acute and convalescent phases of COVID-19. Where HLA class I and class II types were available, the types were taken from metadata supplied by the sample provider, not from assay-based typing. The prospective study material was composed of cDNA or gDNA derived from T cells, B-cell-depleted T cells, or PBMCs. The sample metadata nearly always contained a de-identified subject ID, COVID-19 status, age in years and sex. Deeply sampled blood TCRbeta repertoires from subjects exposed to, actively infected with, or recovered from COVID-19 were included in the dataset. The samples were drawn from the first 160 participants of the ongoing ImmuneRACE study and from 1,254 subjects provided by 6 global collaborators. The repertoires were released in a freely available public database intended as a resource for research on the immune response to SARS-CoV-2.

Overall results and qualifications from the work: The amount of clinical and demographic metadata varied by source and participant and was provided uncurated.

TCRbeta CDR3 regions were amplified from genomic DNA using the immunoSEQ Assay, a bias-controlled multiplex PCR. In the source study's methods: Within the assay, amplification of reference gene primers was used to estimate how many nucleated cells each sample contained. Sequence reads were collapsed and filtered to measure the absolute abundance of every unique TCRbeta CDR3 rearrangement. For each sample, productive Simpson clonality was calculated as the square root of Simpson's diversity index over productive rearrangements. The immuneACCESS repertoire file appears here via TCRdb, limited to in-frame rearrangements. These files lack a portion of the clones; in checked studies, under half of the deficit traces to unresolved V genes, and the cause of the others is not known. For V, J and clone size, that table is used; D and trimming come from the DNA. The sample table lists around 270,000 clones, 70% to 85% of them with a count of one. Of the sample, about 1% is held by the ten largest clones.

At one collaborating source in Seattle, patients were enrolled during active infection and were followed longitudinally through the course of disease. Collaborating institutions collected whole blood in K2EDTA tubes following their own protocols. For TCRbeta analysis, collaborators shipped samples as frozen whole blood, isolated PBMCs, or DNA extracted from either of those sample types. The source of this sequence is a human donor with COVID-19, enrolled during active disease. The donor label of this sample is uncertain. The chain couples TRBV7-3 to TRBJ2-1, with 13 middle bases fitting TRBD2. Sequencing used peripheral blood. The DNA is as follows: TGTGCCAGCAGCTCCTGGACTAGCGGGAGTGGGAACAATGAGCAGTTCTTC. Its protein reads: CASSSWTSGSGNNEQFF.